Following are 3 T cell receptor beta chains from one sample sequenced in a study of T cells in women clearing cervical HPV infection. Assay: immunoSEQ multiplex PCR; the TCRdb copy retains only in-frame clones and omits some. Here the sample table reports some 24,000 clones. Sequenced input: blood buffy coat. The receptors originated from a woman between 18 and 69 years old with a cervical HPV16 infection that either progressed to CIN3+ or cleared (not recorded which).

On this clone: The CDR3 end is not reached by the read, which stops 3 residues before it; the germline J gene fills it in. The V gene is TRBV7-8, the J gene TRBJ1-5; 7 positions match TRBD1. This CDR3 comprises 16 residues. The germline CDR1 and CDR2 sequences are SGHVS and FQNEAQ. V trimming: 2 bases; J trimming: 0 bases; junction bases outside the gene matches: 4. Partial CDR3 DNA: TGTGCCAGCAGCTTAATGACAGGGCTTAGCAATCAGCCC. This encodes CASSLMTGLSNQP. The full CDR3 is CASSLMTGLSNQPQHF. The whole variable domain, filled in from reference TRBV7-8 and TRBJ1-5, reads GAGVSQSPRYKVAKRGQDVALRCDPISGHVSLFWYQQALGQGPEFLTYFQNEAQLDKSGLPSDRFFAERPEGSVSTLKIQRTQQEDSAVYLCASSLMTGLSNQPQHFGDGTRLSIL.

As to this clone: The read terminates 3 residues ahead of where the CDR3 ends, so the germline J gene completes it. The rearrangement links TRBV3-1 (or the pseudogene TRBV3-2) to TRBJ2-1; 9 bases map to TRBD1. J lost 4 bases, V lost 3 bases, and 10 bases had no gene match. The length of the CDR3 is 17 residues. Germline assignment: CDR1 LGHDT and CDR2 YNNKEL (reference sequence). The sequenced CDR3 bases are TGTGCCAGCAGCCATCCCGCCGGGACAGGGAATTACAATGAG. This codes for CASSHPAGTGNYNE. The complete CDR3 reads CASSHPAGTGNYNEQFF.

Regarding this clone: Sequencing ends 3 residues short of the CDR3 end; the germline J gene provides the rest. The chain employs TRBV6-1 and TRBJ1-2; D possibly corresponds to TRBD1 (5 bases). CDR1 is MNHNS and CDR2 is SASEGT in the germline V gene. CDR3 length: 13 amino acids. V was pared by 3 bases and J by 1 base, with 6 bases between. This CDR3 is CASSDQGNYGYTF. Incomplete CDR3 DNA: TGTGCCAGCAGTGATCAGGGTAACTATGGC.